These 29 T cell receptor beta chains share one sample of origin, sequenced in a study of T cell responses to AZD1222 COVID-19 vaccine. Profiled with immunoSEQ multiplex PCR; TCRdb holds only in-frame clones, not every one. The repertoire holds about 120,000 clones, with just over 85% as singletons. The source was peripheral blood, collected on day 0 of AZD1222 vaccination. All receptors come from an adult in good health.

The chain recombines TRBV7-3 with TRBJ2-3, with 10 bases matching TRBD2. CDR3 size: 16 residues. The ends lost 5 bases at V and 3 bases at J; junction bases unmatched: 8. CDR1 is SGHTA, CDR2 FQGTGA, per germline. The CDR3: CASSQYLAGETDTQYF. In DNA, the CDR3 is TGTGCCAGCAGCCAATATCTAGCGGGGGAGACAGATACGCAGTATTTT.

In its sample, this clone was seen a few times. The chain uses TRBV7-2 and TRBJ1-2, with D tentatively TRBD1 (5 bases). Germline CDR1 and CDR2: SGHTA and FQGNSA. The CDR3 runs 14 residues. The V gene lost 2 bases and the J gene lost 8 bases, with 15 bases spanning the gap. The CDR3 reads CASSLRQQGRGYTF. Written as DNA, the CDR3 is TGTGCCAGCAGCTTAAGGCAGCAGGGTCGGGGCTACACCTTC.

By its share, this clone is medium-sized. The same CDR3 also results from other DNA sequences found in this sample. The genes are TRBV19 and TRBJ1-1; D remains unclear. The V end was cut by 8 bases, the J end by 1 base, with 5 bases between. Germline V gene data show CDR1 as LNHDA and CDR2 as SQIVND (reference sequence). This CDR3 comprises 11 residues. The CDR3 coding sequence is TGTGCCAGTGATACGAACACTGAAGCTTTCTTT. Its translation is CASDTNTEAFF.

The rearrangement links TRBV6-2 or TRBV6-3 to TRBJ1-2; no clear D. The ends were cut back, 8 bases at V and 4 bases at J, with 11 bases in the middle. This CDR3 spans 12 amino acids. Germline V gene data show CDR1 as MNHEY and CDR2 as SVGEGT. CDR3 loop: CASRQSVYGYTF. The CDR3 DNA reads TGTGCCAGCCGCCAGTCCGTCTATGGCTACACCTTC.

The rearrangement links TRBV7-2 to TRBJ1-2; D is possibly TRBD1 (6 bases). This CDR3 has 14 residues. CDR1 is SGHTA, CDR2 FQGNSA, per germline. V dropped 4 bases and J dropped 3 bases, with 12 bases sitting between them. The chain's CDR3 is CASSSRDKYYGYTF. The DNA for the CDR3 is TGTGCCAGCAGCTCCCGGGACAAGTACTATGGCTACACCTTC.

The chain recombines TRBV7-9 with TRBJ1-2; D is unresolved. CDR1 is SEHNR, CDR2 FQNEAQ, per germline (reference sequence). The ends were cut back, 4 bases at V and 3 bases at J, with 15 bases in the middle. There are 15 residues in the CDR3. In DNA form, the CDR3 reads TGTGCCAGCAGCTCCACTGGGCGGGAGTACTATGGCTACACCTTC. Protein product: CASSSTGREYYGYTF.

This chain uses TRBV5-4 with TRBJ2-2, with 7 bases fitting TRBD2. Trimming at V came to 0 bases and at J to 7 bases, leaving 9 bases not matched to a gene. The germline V gene encodes CDR1 SGHNT and CDR2 YYREEE (reference sequence). This CDR3 comprises 16 residues. In nucleotides, the CDR3 is TGTGCCAGCAGCTTGGGGGTTGCGGGAGCGGGCGGGGAGCTGTTTTTT. Its translation is CASSLGVAGAGGELFF.

The CDR3 region has the DNA TGTGCCAGCAATGGCGGGGGTCACAATGAGCAGTTCTTC. This translates into CASNGGGHNEQFF. The chain links TRBV12-3 or TRBV12-4 to TRBJ2-1; 7 bases agree with TRBD2. This CDR3 region has 13 residues. V lost 7 bases and J lost 5; bases outside the gene matches: 5.

The gene calls are TRBV5-6 and TRBJ1-2; 12 positions match TRBD1. The CDR3 sequence is 17 residues long. The V segment lost 2 bases and the J segment 8 bases; nucleotides outside the gene matches: 13. Germline V CDR1 and CDR2: SGHDT, YYEEEE. CDR3 loop: CASSFTGQGARFSGYTF. The CDR3 bases are TGTGCCAGCAGCTTCACGGGACAGGGGGCAAGATTCTCAGGCTACACCTTC. Using reference TRBV5-6 and TRBJ1-2 for the parts outside the CDR3, the full variable domain is DAGVTQSPTHLIKTRGQQVTLRCSPKSGHDTVSWYQQALGQGPQFIFQYYEEEERQRGNFPDRFSGHQFPNYSSELNVNALLLGDSALYLCASSFTGQGARFSGYTFGSGTRLTVV.

The rearrangement joins TRBV2 to TRBJ2-2, with D possibly matching TRBD1 (6 bases). Trimming stripped 2 bases from V and 4 bases from J, with 14 bases between. The CDR3 is 16 residues long. CDR1 and CDR2 (germline): SNHLY, FYNNEI. In DNA form, the CDR3 reads TGTGCCAGCAGTGAACGAGGGGGAAGAGGCACCGGGGAGCTGTTTTTT. Amino acid sequence: CASSERGGRGTGELFF.

V usage is TRBV9 and J usage is TRBJ1-6, with a tentative D call TRBD1 (5 bases). The V gene's germline CDR1 is SGDLS and CDR2 YYNGEE. V was cut by 1 base and J by 10 bases, with 9 bases left in between. The CDR3 consists of 13 residues. For the CDR3, the DNA is TGTGCCAGCAGCGTACAGGACAACTCACCCCTCCACTTT. This translates into CASSVQDNSPLHF.

CDR3 in DNA: TGCAGCGTCGGGGGGGAACTGGGACACCACTACAATGAGCAGTTCTTC. Translating gives CSVGGELGHHYNEQFF. This chain connects TRBV29-1 to TRBJ2-1; 8 bases align to TRBD2. Germline loops: CDR1 SQVTM, CDR2 ANQGSEA. With V trimmed by 6 bases and J by 3 bases, 13 bases remained unmatched. CDR3 length: 16 residues.

The chain uses TRBV18 and TRBJ1-2, with a possible D match to TRBD1 (6 bases). Germline CDR1 reads KGHSH; CDR2 reads LQKENI. Trimming stripped 0 bases from V and 4 bases from J, with 6 bases between. CDR3 size: 13 residues. CDR3 loop: CASSPPDSYGYTF. In nucleotides, the CDR3 is TGTGCCAGCTCACCACCGGACAGCTATGGCTACACCTTC.

The V call is TRBV2, the J call TRBJ2-7, with 7 bases identical to TRBD1. Trimming cost V 4 bases and J 5 bases; bases outside gene matches: 2. Germline CDR1 is SNHLY and CDR2 is FYNNEI. The CDR3 runs to 12 residues. CDR3: CASSGQGHEQYF. The CDR3 DNA follows: TGTGCCAGCAGTGGACAGGGCCACGAGCAGTACTTC.

The CDR3: CASSLGAGLWSGELFF. The CDR3 DNA follows: TGTGCCAGCAGTTTGGGGGCAGGGTTGTGGTCCGGGGAGCTGTTTTTT. This chain links TRBV27 with TRBJ2-2, with D perhaps TRBD1 (6 bases). V was pared by 3 bases and J by 6 bases, with 17 bases between. The CDR3 is 16 amino acids. The V gene's germline CDR1 is MNHEY and CDR2 SMNVEV (reference sequence).

This clone turned up a few times. The V and J genes are TRBV28 and TRBJ1-6, with D unclear. Germline values: CDR1 MDHEN, CDR2 SYDVKM. The ends were cut back, 6 bases at V and 3 bases at J, with 12 bases in the middle. This CDR3 is built from 15 residues. The CDR3 DNA follows: TGTGCCAGCAGCGATGGAGTGGGCTATAATTCACCCCTCCACTTT. Its protein is CASSDGVGYNSPLHF.

V is TRBV6-5 and J is TRBJ2-2, with D perhaps matching TRBD2 (6 bases). Deletions cut 0 bases from V and 6 bases from J, with 8 bases between. The CDR3 is made up of 14 amino acids. Per the germline V gene, CDR1 is MNHEY and CDR2 is SVGAGI. The DNA for the CDR3 is TGTGCCAGCAGTTACTCGGAGGGCGCCGGGGAGCTGTTTTTT. This sequence encodes CASSYSEGAGELFF.

CDR3 protein: CASSLRSSGELFF. DNA for the CDR3: TGTGCCAGCAGCTTAAGGTCTTCCGGGGAGCTGTTTTTT. J is TRBJ2-2 and V is TRBV7-3; no definite D call. The ends were cut back, 1 base at V and 6 bases at J, with 6 bases in the middle. This CDR3 comprises 13 residues. The germline V gene has CDR1 SGHTA and CDR2 FQGTGA.

This sequence joins TRBV5-1 and TRBJ1-5, with a weak D call TRBD1 (5 bases). This CDR3 comprises 16 residues. Trimming removed 0 bases from V and 2 bases from J, with 12 bases in between. Germline CDR1 SGHRS, CDR2 YFSETQ. In nucleotides, the CDR3 is TGCGCCAGCAGCTTGGTGGGGGGAATAGGCAATCAGCCCCAGCATTTT. It yields the protein CASSLVGGIGNQPQHF.

The V gene is TRBV2, the J gene TRBJ1-5, with D possibly matching TRBD1 (5 bases). The CDR3 length is 14 residues. Germline V gene lookup returns CDR1 SNHLY and CDR2 FYNNEI. Deletions cut 6 bases from V and 7 bases from J, with 16 bases between. The CDR3 region is CASSPQGGSQPQHF. The CDR3 coding sequence is TGTGCCAGCAGCCCCCAGGGTGGCAGCCAGCCCCAGCATTTT.

The chain has TRBV28 and TRBJ1-3, with unresolved D. Germline CDR1 MDHEN, CDR2 SYDVKM. The CDR3 is 16 amino acids. The V end was cut by 7 bases, the J end by 2 bases, with 18 bases between. CDR3 residues: CASTSSQRSAGNTIYF. The DNA of the CDR3 is TGTGCCAGCACCAGTAGTCAGCGTTCGGCTGGAAACACCATATATTTT. Filled out from reference TRBV28 and TRBJ1-3, the complete variable domain reads DVKVTQSSRYLVKRTGEKVFLECVQDMDHENMFWYRQDPGLGLRLIYFSYDVKMKEKGDIPEGYSVSREKKERFSLILESASTNQTSMYLCASTSSQRSAGNTIYFGEGSWLTVV.

The J gene is TRBJ1-6, the V gene TRBV5-1; 8 bases are shared with TRBD1. This CDR3 spans 15 amino acids. Germline V gives CDR1 SGHRS, CDR2 YFSETQ. The J segment lost 5 bases and the V segment lost 0 bases, leaving 1 base of the junction unmatched. The CDR3 loop is CASSLGQGNNSPLHF. Here the CDR3 DNA reads TGCGCCAGCAGCTTGGGACAGGGGAATAATTCACCCCTCCACTTT. The full variable domain, its missing parts supplied by reference TRBV5-1 and TRBJ1-6, is KAGVTQTPRYLIKTRGQQVTLSCSPISGHRSVSWYQQTPGQGLQFLFEYFSETQRNKGNFPGRFSGRQFSNSRSEMNVSTLELGDSALYLCASSLGQGNNSPLHFGNGTRLTVT.

The chain carries TRBV20-1 and TRBJ2-7; 7 bases are shared with TRBD2. Germline V CDR1 and CDR2: DFQATT, SNEGSKA (reference sequence). V trimming: 3 bases; J trimming: 4 bases; junction bases outside the gene matches: 9. The CDR3 is 14 residues long. The CDR3 reads CSASPGGSGYEQYF. The CDR3 DNA sequence: TGCAGTGCTAGTCCTGGCGGGAGTGGGTACGAGCAGTACTTC.

This rearrangement joins TRBV7-9 to TRBJ1-4; D possibly corresponds to TRBD1 (6 bases). The germline gives CDR1 SEHNR, CDR2 FQNEAQ (reference sequence). The CDR3 runs 15 residues. The V gene lost 5 bases and the J gene lost 5 bases, with 15 bases spanning the gap. The CDR3 bases are TGTGCCAGCAGCCCAGATGGGGGGCTGAATGAAAAACTGTTTTTT. It encodes CASSPDGGLNEKLFF.

V and J are TRBV27 and TRBJ1-5; D is unclear. Germline lookup yields CDR1 MNHEY and CDR2 SMNVEV (reference sequence). Deletions cut 0 bases from V and 7 bases from J, with 16 bases between. There are 16 residues in the CDR3. CDR3 coding DNA: TGTGCCAGCAGTTTATCGGGAGTGCAGATGGTCCAGCCCCAGCATTTT. Translation: CASSLSGVQMVQPQHF.

V gene TRBV4-1 combines with J gene TRBJ2-4, with D perhaps matching TRBD2 (6 bases). CDR1 is MGHRA and CDR2 is YSYEKL in the germline V gene. The V gene lost 1 base and the J gene lost 0 bases, with 16 bases spanning the gap. This CDR3 spans 18 amino acids. CDR3 in amino acids: CASSQGNGKEGAKNIQYF. The CDR3, as DNA: TGCGCCAGCAGCCAAGGTAACGGGAAGGAGGGAGCCAAAAACATTCAGTACTTC.

The rearrangement uses TRBV6-5 and TRBJ2-7; TRBD1 matches 7 bases. This CDR3 is 15 amino acids long. From germline, CDR1 is MNHEY and CDR2 SVGAGI. The ends lost 6 bases at V and 2 bases at J; junction bases unmatched: 10. The CDR3 loop reads CASSLGTDAPYEQYF. DNA of the CDR3: TGTGCCAGCAGCCTTGGGACAGACGCCCCCTACGAGCAGTACTTC.

This rearrangement joins TRBV7-9 to TRBJ2-1, with D uncertain. Germline CDR1 reads SEHNR; CDR2 reads FQNEAQ (reference sequence). This CDR3 region has 15 residues. Trimming shortened V by 1 base and J by 5 bases, and 12 bases separated the two germline ends. CDR3 sequence reads: CASSLVFHGDNEQFF. CDR3 sequence (DNA): TGTGCCAGCAGCTTAGTTTTCCACGGAGACAATGAGCAGTTCTTC.

This chain connects TRBV13 to TRBJ2-1; 9 bases fit TRBD2. This CDR3 has 15 amino acids. Germline CDR1 and CDR2: PRHDT and FYEKMQ (reference sequence). The J segment lost 7 bases and the V segment lost 0 bases, leaving 4 bases of the junction unmatched. CDR3 DNA: TGTGCCAGCAGCTTAGGTGCGGGGGGGCTGAATGAGCAGTTCTTC. The encoded protein is CASSLGAGGLNEQFF.